This T cell receptor beta chain was recovered during a study of radiotherapy plus CTLA-4 blockade in lung cancer. About the study: Of all patients, around 20% responded objectively and roughly 31% showed disease control.

Focal radiation with ipilimumab CTLA-4 blockade was given to patients with chemo-refractory metastatic non-small-cell lung cancer. Study-level points and caveats: Interferon-beta and early blood T cell clone dynamics reportedly predicted response best. Radiotherapy was combined with ipilimumab, and tumor-derived TCR clones then expanded in blood.

The assay was immunoSEQ multiplex PCR, and TCRdb's table has in-frame clones only and misses some. The table records some 37,000 clones, 55% to 80% of them present only once. Germline-derived CDR1 and CDR2 are SNHLY and FYNNEI. The CDR3 is 14 residues long. V lost 5 bases and J 7 bases, leaving 14 bases between the germline ends. Only a few counts were recorded for this clone. Its antigen is currently unknown. Material: peripheral blood, obtained from a patient treated with radiotherapy plus ipilimumab. The TCR comes from a human donor with non-small cell lung cancer who had stable disease on radiotherapy plus ipilimumab. The chain is built from TRBV2 and TRBJ1-4; a possible D gene is TRBD1 (6 bases). The CDR3 DNA follows: TGTGCCAGCAGTACTACAGGGCCCGGTGAAAAACTGTTTTTT. It codes for CASSTTGPGEKLFF.